A selection of T cell receptor beta chains follows, all from one sample in a study of cytomegalovirus exposure and HLA in healthy donors. The data were produced by immunoSEQ multiplex PCR, yet TCRdb's version contains in-frame clones alone and is incomplete. This sample has 100,000 to 150,000 clones, with 74% found just once. Source material: PBMCs. These receptors all stem from a woman in her forties or fifties in good health and CMV-seropositive. Each CDR3 is given with its conserved first and last residue. The order of the fields is clone size, J gene, CDR3 length, V gene, D gene, CDR3 protein, CDR3 DNA. The D gene is left open where the match is weak. The size field is filled for only some rows; it gives once, few, many or a size class.

.,TRBJ1-2,13,TRBV5-4,TRBD1,CASSLTGARGYTF,TGTGCCAGCAGCTTAACAGGGGCTCGGGGCTACACCTTC
.,TRBJ1-5,15,TRBV19,TRBD1,CASSIGTGGYQPQHF,TGTGCCAGTAGTATTGGGACAGGGGGGTATCAGCCCCAGCATTTT
few,TRBJ2-7,16,TRBV9,TRBD2,CASSVGLAGLRYEQYF,TGTGCCAGCAGCGTAGGTCTAGCGGGGCTCCGCTACGAGCAGTACTTC
.,TRBJ2-3,16,TRBV10-3,TRBD1,CAISVTGQGIADTQYF,TGTGCCATCAGTGTTACGGGACAGGGTATCGCAGATACGCAGTATTTT
.,TRBJ2-3,17,TRBV7-2,TRBD1,CASSLGAGGATTDTQYF,TGTGCCAGCAGCTTAGGGGCAGGGGGAGCGACCACAGATACGCAGTATTTT
.,TRBJ2-7,13,TRBV11-3,.,CASSLDRGYEQYF,TGTGCCAGCAGCTTAGACAGGGGCTACGAGCAGTACTTC
few,TRBJ2-3,15,TRBV4-3,.,CASSQDHSSTDTQYF,TGCGCCAGCAGCCAAGATCATAGTAGCACAGATACGCAGTATTTT
.,TRBJ2-4,10,TRBV7-2,.,CASGTEIQYF,TGTGCCAGCGGCACGGAGATTCAGTACTTC
few,TRBJ1-1,14,TRBV4-2,TRBD1,CASSQGDRSTEAFF,TGTGCCAGCAGCCAAGGGGACAGGTCCACTGAAGCTTTCTTT
.,TRBJ2-3,17,TRBV4-2,TRBD2,CASSQEHRSGPADTQYF,TGTGCCAGCAGCCAAGAACATCGTAGCGGGCCGGCAGATACGCAGTATTTT
few,TRBJ1-4,20,TRBV4-2,.,CASSQEYRGRGSATNEKLFF,TGTGCCAGCAGCCAAGAATATCGGGGGAGGGGATCCGCAACTAATGAAAAACTGTTTTTT
.,TRBJ2-7,14,TRBV30,TRBD1,CAWRIWDRVSEQYF,TGTGCCTGGAGAATCTGGGACAGGGTCTCCGAGCAGTACTTC
.,TRBJ1-1,15,TRBV5-6,TRBD1,CASSLFYRGNTEAFF,TGTGCCAGCAGCTTGTTTTACAGGGGGAACACTGAAGCTTTCTTT
.,TRBJ2-3,18,TRBV1,.,CTSSQDYLRTRRKDTQYF,TGCACCAGCAGCCAAGACTACCTCCGGACTAGAAGGAAAGATACGCAGTATTTT
.,TRBJ1-1,13,TRBV2,.,CASSVELNTEAFF,TGTGCCAGCAGTGTTGAGCTGAACACTGAAGCTTTCTTT